A single sample is the source of the 9 T cell receptor beta chains below, sequenced in a study of T cell responses to AZD1222 COVID-19 vaccine. TCRdb keeps only in-frame clones here, not all; method: immunoSEQ multiplex PCR. The sample contains about 180,000 clones, 91% of which appear only once. The sample here was peripheral blood, taken on day 0 of AZD1222 vaccination. These receptors were taken from an adult in good health.

As for this clone: The junction departs from germline at one end; a sequencing error may be responsible. The CDR3 region has the DNA TGTGCTAGCAGTTCTGGGCCTGGGGACTACAATGAGCAGTTCTTC. Amino acids: CASSSGPGDYNEQFF. The chain uses TRBV7-7 and TRBJ2-1; D gene ambiguous. The V gene's germline CDR1 is SSHAT and CDR2 FNYEAQ (reference sequence). The CDR3 totals 15 residues.

This sequence joins TRBV10-1 and TRBJ2-2, with D uncertain. In germline, CDR1 is WNHNN, CDR2 SYGVQD (reference sequence). V was clipped by 6 bases and J by 5 bases, with 7 bases between them. The CDR3 spans 12 residues. CDR3 region: CASRQGTGELFF. CDR3 DNA: TGCGCCAGCAGGCAAGGGACCGGGGAGCTGTTTTTT.

There are a few counts of this clone. This chain uses TRBV20-1 with TRBJ2-1, with TRBD2 matching over 14 bases. The CDR3 consists of 16 residues. V was clipped by 5 bases and J by 8 bases; unmatched bases: 11. Germline V CDR1 and CDR2: DFQATT, SNEGSKA (reference sequence). The CDR3 DNA sequence: TGCAGTGCTGGTGAAGGGACTAGCGGGAGTAAGGATGAGCAGTTCTTC. Its protein product is CSAGEGTSGSKDEQFF.

The chain combines TRBV9 with TRBJ1-2; D remains ambiguous. CDR3 length: 13 amino acids. CDR1 is SGDLS, CDR2 YYNGEE, per germline. With 0 bases removed from V and 4 bases from J, the gap between germline ends came to 7 bases. CDR3 sequence reads: CASSVGTLYGYTF. CDR3 sequence (DNA): TGTGCCAGCAGCGTAGGGACTCTCTATGGCTACACCTTC.

In its sample, this clone was seen once. The CDR3, as DNA: TGTGCCAGCAGCGGTTCCCCAACGACGCCAACTAATTCACCCCTCCACTTT. It encodes CASSGSPTTPTNSPLHF. V is TRBV9 and J is TRBJ1-6, with D hard to call. CDR1 SGDLS and CDR2 YYNGEE come from the germline V gene. V gave up 3 bases and J gave up 6 bases, with 19 bases separating them. The length of the CDR3 is 17 residues.

The DNA of the CDR3 is TGTGCCAGCAGCCAAGGGAGCGGGGCTTACGAGCAGTACTTC. Amino acid sequence: CASSQGSGAYEQYF. V is TRBV5-4 and J is TRBJ2-7, with 7 bases fitting TRBD2. Looked up from germline, CDR1 is SGHNT and CDR2 is YYREEE (reference sequence). Trimming removed 4 bases from V and 4 bases from J; junction bases left unmatched: 8. The CDR3 is 14 residues long.

The V call is TRBV2, the J call TRBJ1-2; D unresolved. The CDR3 covers 13 residues. V lost 7 bases to trimming and J lost 0 bases, with 9 bases between them. Germline values: CDR1 SNHLY, CDR2 FYNNEI. Here the CDR3 DNA reads TGTGCCAGCAAGCAGCCAGCTAACTATGGCTACACCTTC. Its translation is CASKQPANYGYTF.

The gene calls are TRBV27 and TRBJ2-2; D is uncertain. The germline V and J ends were trimmed by 7 bases and 1 base, with 13 bases remaining between them. CDR3 length: 15 residues. CDR1 and CDR2 from the germline V gene are MNHEY and SMNVEV (reference sequence). This CDR3 is CASTKTRQNTGELFF. In DNA form, the CDR3 reads TGTGCCAGCACCAAGACACGGCAGAACACCGGGGAGCTGTTTTTT.

This clone occurred once. This sequence joins TRBV5-1 and TRBJ2-7; 10 positions match TRBD1. The length of the CDR3 is 17 residues. Germline CDR1 SGHRS, CDR2 YFSETQ. Trimming took 4 bases from V and 2 from J; bases not matched to a gene: 12. CDR3 protein: CASSLQGGTGAPYEQYF. The CDR3 DNA reads as TGCGCCAGCAGCCTACAGGGGGGGACAGGGGCACCCTACGAGCAGTACTTC.